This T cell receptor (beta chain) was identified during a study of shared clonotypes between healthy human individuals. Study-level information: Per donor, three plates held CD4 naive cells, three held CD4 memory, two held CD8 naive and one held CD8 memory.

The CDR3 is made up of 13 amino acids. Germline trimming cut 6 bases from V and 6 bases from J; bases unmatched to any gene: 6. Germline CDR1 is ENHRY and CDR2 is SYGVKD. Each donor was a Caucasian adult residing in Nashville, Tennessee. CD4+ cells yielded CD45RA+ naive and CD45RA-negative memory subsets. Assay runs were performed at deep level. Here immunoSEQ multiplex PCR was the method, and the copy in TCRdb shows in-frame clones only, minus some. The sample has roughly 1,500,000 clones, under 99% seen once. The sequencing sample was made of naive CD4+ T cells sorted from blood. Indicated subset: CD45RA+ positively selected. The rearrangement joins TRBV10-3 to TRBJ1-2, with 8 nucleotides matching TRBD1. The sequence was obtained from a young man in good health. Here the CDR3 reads CAISTQGADGYTF. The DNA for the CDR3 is TGTGCCATCAGCACTCAGGGGGCGGATGGCTACACCTTC.